This T cell receptor (beta chain) was sequenced during a study of cytomegalovirus exposure and HLA in healthy donors. Study-level findings and limits: Analyses of presence and absence presupposed an approximately uniform sequencing depth across donors. A later analysis showed that HLA-associated TCR beta chains had undergone more clonal expansion than equally common others. Cytomegalovirus-associated TCR beta chains were listed, numbering some 170.

From germline, CDR1 is SNHLY and CDR2 FYNNEI. V lost 0 bases, J lost 2 bases, and 10 bases lay in between. The CDR3 totals 15 residues. A word on this clone: The antigen remains unidentified.

The PCR employed 60 Vbeta primers together with 13 Jbeta primers. Repertoires were generated with immunoSEQ multiplex PCR, while TCRdb's copy carries only in-frame clones and drops some. The table lists tens of thousands of clones, approximately 69% of them singletons. The material sequenced was PBMCs. The V and J genes are TRBV2 and TRBJ1-1, with D possibly matching TRBD1 (6 bases). The sequence derives from a woman between 50 and 59 years old in good health and CMV-seropositive. The CDR3 here is CASSEAHRDNTEAFF. The CDR3 DNA sequence: TGTGCCAGCAGTGAAGCCCACAGGGATAACACTGAAGCTTTCTTT.